Listed below are T cell receptor beta chains from one sample, sequenced in a study of neoadjuvant anti-PD-1 for oral cavity cancer. Produced via immunoSEQ multiplex PCR; TCRdb's table is partial and in-frame only. In the table there are 16,000 or so clones, 65% of which are singletons. Specimen: PBMCs, collected before nivolumab (anti-PD-1) treatment. The receptor source for this set is a person aged 40 to 85 with oral cavity squamous cell carcinoma. The CDR3 runs from the conserved cysteine through the conserved F or W. Clone sizes are given selectively: once, few, many, or a class where the clone is expanded.

once	TRBV29-1	TRBJ2-1	CSATKDRENEQFF
-	TRBV9	TRBJ1-1	CASSASPGQGNTEAFF
-	TRBV11-2	TRBJ2-5	CASSLVVRETQYF
-	TRBV2	TRBJ1-3	CASSEGQLRNTIYF
few	TRBV5-1	TRBJ2-1	CASSLGQGGSEQFF
-	TRBV7-9	TRBJ1-2	CASSLAETVNYGYTF
-	TRBV15	TRBJ1-4	CATSIPNRRNEKLFF
-	TRBV2	TRBJ2-2	CASMDRVTTGELFF
-	TRBV4-1	TRBJ2-3	CASSATTSEADTQYF
-	TRBV10-3	TRBJ2-7	CAINSGRGGEQYF
-	TRBV10-3	TRBJ2-5	CAISDGETQYF
-	TRBV10-3	TRBJ1-2	CAISEGTGVEGHGYTF
-	TRBV15	TRBJ2-7	CATSSVGGSYEQYF
once	TRBV6-1	TRBJ2-7	CASSDYGIHYEQYF
few	TRBV5-6	TRBJ2-7	CASSERDREYYEQYF
few	TRBV9	TRBJ2-3	CASSSGQGRGTDTQYF
-	TRBV27	TRBJ1-2	CASSLQGTNYGYTF
-	TRBV10-3	TRBJ2-7	CAISDPPGGGSYEQYF
-	TRBV10-1	TRBJ2-2	CASSEPYTGELFF
-	TRBV5-1	TRBJ1-4	CASSSGQGEKLFF